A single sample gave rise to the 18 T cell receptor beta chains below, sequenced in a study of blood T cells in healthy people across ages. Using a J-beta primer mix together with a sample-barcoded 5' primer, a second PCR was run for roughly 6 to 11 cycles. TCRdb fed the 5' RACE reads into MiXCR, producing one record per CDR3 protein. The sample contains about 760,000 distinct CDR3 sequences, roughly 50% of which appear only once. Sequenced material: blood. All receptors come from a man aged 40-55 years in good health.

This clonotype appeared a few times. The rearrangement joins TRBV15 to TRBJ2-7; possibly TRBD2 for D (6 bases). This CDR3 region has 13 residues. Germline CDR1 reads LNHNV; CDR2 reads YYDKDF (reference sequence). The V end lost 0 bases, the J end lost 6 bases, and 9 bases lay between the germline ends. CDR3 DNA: TGTGCCACCAGCAGAGATCTGGGGGGCGAGCAGTACTTC. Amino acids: CATSRDLGGEQYF.

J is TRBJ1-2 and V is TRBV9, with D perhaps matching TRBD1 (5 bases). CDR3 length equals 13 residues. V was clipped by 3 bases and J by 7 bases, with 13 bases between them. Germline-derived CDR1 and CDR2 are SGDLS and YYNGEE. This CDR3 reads CASSARDFLGYTF. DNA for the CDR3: TGTGCCAGCAGCGCGCGGGACTTCCTTGGCTACACCTTC.

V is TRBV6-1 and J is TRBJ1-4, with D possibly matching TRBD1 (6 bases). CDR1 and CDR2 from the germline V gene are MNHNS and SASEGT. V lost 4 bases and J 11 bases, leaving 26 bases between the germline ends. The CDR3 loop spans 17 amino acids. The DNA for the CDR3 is TGTGCCAGCAGTGGACTCACAGGGCTTCCACTCTCGGCGAAACTGTTTTTT. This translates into CASSGLTGLPLSAKLFF.

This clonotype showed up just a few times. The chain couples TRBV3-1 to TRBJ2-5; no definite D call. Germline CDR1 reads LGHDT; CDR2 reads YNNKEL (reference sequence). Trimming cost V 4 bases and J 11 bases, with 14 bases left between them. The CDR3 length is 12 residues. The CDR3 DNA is TGTGCCAGCAGCCTCCTTCTCAATGAGCAGTACTTC. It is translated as CASSLLLNEQYF.

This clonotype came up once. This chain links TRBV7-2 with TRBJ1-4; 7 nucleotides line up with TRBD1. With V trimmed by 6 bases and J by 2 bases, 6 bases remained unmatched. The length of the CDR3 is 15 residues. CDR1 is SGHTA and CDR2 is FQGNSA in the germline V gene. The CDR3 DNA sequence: TGTGCCAGCAGACCTACAGGGGAGACTAATGAAAAACTGTTTTTT. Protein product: CASRPTGETNEKLFF. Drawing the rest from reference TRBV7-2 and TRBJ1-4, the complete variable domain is GAGVSQSPSNKVTEKGKDVELRCDPISGHTALYWYRQSLGQGLEFLIYFQGNSAPDKSGLPSDRFSAERTGGSVSTLTIQRTQQEDSAVYLCASRPTGETNEKLFFGSGTQLSVL.

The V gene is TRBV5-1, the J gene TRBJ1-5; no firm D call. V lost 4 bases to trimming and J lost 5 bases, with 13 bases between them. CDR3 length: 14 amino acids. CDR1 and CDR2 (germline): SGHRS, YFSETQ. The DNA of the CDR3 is TGCGCCAGCAGCCCGGGAGGCGTTGATCAGCCCCAGCATTTT. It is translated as CASSPGGVDQPQHF.

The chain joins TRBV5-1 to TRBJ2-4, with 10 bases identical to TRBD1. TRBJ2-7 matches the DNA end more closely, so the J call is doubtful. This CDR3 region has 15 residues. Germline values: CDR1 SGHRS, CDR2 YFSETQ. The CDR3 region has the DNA TGCGCCAGCAGCACCTCCGGGACAGGGGCCTACGAGCAGTACTTC. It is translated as CASSTSGTGAYEQYF.

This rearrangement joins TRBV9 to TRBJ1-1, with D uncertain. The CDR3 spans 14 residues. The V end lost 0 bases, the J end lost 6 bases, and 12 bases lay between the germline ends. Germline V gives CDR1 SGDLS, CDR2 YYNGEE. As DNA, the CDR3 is TGTGCCAGCAGCGTAGCTGTTGTCTCGTCTGAAGCTTTCTTT. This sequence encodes CASSVAVVSSEAFF.

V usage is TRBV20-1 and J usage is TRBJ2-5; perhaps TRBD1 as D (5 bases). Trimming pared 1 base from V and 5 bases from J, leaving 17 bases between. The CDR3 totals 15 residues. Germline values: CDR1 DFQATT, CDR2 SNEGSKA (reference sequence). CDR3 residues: CSARVTKGPLETQYF. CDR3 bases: TGCAGTGCTAGAGTAACCAAGGGGCCTTTGGAGACCCAGTACTTC.

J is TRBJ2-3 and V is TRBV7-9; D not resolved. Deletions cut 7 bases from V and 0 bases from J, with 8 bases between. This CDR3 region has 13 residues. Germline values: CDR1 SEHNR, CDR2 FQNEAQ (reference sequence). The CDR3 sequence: CASTPESTDTQYF. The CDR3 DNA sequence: TGTGCCAGCACCCCAGAGAGCACAGATACGCAGTATTTT.

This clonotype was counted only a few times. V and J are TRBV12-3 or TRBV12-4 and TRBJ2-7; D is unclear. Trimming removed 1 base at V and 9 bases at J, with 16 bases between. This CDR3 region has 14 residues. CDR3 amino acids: CASSLEGPRKGQYF. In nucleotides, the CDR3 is TGTGCCAGCAGTTTAGAAGGGCCTCGCAAGGGGCAGTACTTC.

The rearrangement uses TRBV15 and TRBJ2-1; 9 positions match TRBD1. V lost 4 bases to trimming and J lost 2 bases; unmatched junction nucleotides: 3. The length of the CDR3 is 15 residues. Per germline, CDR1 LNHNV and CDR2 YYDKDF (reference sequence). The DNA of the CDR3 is TGTGCCACCAGCATCGGGACAGGGACCTACAATGAGCAGTTCTTC. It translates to CATSIGTGTYNEQFF.

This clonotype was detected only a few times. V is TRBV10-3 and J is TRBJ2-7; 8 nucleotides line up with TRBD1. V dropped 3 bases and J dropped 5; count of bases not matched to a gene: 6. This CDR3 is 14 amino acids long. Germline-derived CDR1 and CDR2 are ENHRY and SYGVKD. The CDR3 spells CAISEGQGMHEQYF. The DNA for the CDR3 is TGTGCCATCAGTGAAGGACAGGGAATGCACGAGCAGTACTTC.

Here the CDR3 DNA reads TGTGCCAGCAGTCTTCGACAGGGAAATCAGCCCCAGCATTTT. Its translation: CASSLRQGNQPQHF. The chain employs TRBV12-3 or TRBV12-4 and TRBJ1-5; 7 nucleotides line up with TRBD1. V trimming: 5 bases; J trimming: 4 bases; junction bases outside the gene matches: 5. The CDR3 totals 14 residues.

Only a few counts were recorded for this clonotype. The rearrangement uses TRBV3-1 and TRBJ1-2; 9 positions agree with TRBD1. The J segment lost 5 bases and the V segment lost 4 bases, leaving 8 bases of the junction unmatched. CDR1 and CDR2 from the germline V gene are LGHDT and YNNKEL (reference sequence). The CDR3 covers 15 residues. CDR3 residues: CASSPRQGDIYGYTF. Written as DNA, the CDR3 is TGTGCCAGCAGCCCTCGACAGGGGGACATATATGGCTACACCTTC.

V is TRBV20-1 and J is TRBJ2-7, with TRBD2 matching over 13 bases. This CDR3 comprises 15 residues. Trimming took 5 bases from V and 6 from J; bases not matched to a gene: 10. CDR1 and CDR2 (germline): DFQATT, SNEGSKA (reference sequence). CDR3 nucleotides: TGCAGTGCTCCGTTACTAGCGGGAGGGCCTGGCGAGCAGTACTTC. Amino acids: CSAPLLAGGPGEQYF.

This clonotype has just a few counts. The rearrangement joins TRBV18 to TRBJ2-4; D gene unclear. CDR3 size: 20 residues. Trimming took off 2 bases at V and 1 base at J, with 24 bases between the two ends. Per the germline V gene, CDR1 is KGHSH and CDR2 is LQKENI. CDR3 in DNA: TGTGCCAGCTCACCAATAAAATCCGGCTCCGTCAGCGCGGCCAAAAACATTCAGTACTTC. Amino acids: CASSPIKSGSVSAAKNIQYF.

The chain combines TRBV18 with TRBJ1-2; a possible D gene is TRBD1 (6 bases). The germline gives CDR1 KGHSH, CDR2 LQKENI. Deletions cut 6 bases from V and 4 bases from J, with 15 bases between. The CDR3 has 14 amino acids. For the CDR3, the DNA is TGTGCCAGCTCTCCAGGACAGACTTCCTATGGCTACACCTTC. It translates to CASSPGQTSYGYTF. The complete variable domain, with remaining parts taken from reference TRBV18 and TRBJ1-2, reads NAGVMQNPRHLVRRRGQEARLRCSPMKGHSHVYWYRQLPEEGLKFMVYLQKENIIDESGMPKERFSAEFPKEGPSILRIQQVVRGDSAAYFCASSPGQTSYGYTFGSGTRLTVV.